The 11 T cell receptor beta chains reported below all come from one sample, sequenced in a study of shared clonotypes between healthy human individuals. The data were produced by immunoSEQ multiplex PCR, yet TCRdb's version contains in-frame clones alone and is incomplete. The data hold about 1 million clones, with about 76% observed a single time. The specimen was memory CD4+ T cells sorted from blood. This sample's subset: CD45RA-negative fraction. These receptors all stem from a man younger than 30 in good health.

The V and J genes are TRBV6-1 and TRBJ1-1, with TRBD1 matching 10 bases. J lost 3 bases, V lost 7 bases, and 5 bases had no gene match. The CDR3 contains 14 residues. Germline V CDR1 and CDR2: MNHNS, SASEGT. In nucleotides, the CDR3 is TGTGCCAGCACCCGACAGGGGGCGCACACTGAAGCTTTCTTT. Translated: CASTRQGAHTEAFF.

The rearrangement joins TRBV6-6 to TRBJ2-7; D is tentatively TRBD1 or TRBD2 (7 bases each). V lost 5 bases, J lost 6 bases, and 20 bases lay in between. Looked up from germline, CDR1 is MNHNY and CDR2 is SVGAGI (reference sequence). The CDR3 is 15 amino acids. CDR3 residues: CASSSRGGGLSEQYF. The CDR3, as DNA: TGTGCCAGCAGTAGCCGGGGAGGGGGCCTAAGCGAGCAGTACTTC.

The V and J genes are TRBV5-1 and TRBJ2-3; 8 nucleotides align to TRBD1. In germline, CDR1 is SGHRS, CDR2 YFSETQ. V shed 5 bases and J 1 base; nucleotides not matched to a gene: 9. The CDR3 is made up of 16 amino acids. The CDR3 protein is CASSQQGGEGTDTQYF. The CDR3, as DNA: TGCGCCAGCAGTCAACAGGGGGGTGAGGGCACAGATACGCAGTATTTT.

The chain couples TRBV12-5 to TRBJ2-3; D is uncertain. There are 17 residues in the CDR3. V lost 7 bases and J 0 bases, leaving 20 bases between the germline ends. Germline V gene data show CDR1 as LGHNT and CDR2 as FRNRAP. The CDR3 is CASARGDPASSTDTQYF. CDR3 nucleotides: TGTGCTAGTGCCCGAGGAGACCCGGCTAGTAGCACAGATACGCAGTATTTT.

The chain employs TRBV28 and TRBJ1-2, with 8 nucleotides matching TRBD1. Germline V gene lookup returns CDR1 MDHEN and CDR2 SYDVKM. CDR3 length: 13 residues. With 8 bases clipped from V and 8 bases from J, the junction kept 10 bases outside the gene matches. In DNA form, the CDR3 reads TGTGCCAGCCTCCCGGACAGGGTAAAGGGCTACACCTTC. This encodes CASLPDRVKGYTF.

CDR3: CASSQDAAGGSTDTQYF. The CDR3 bases are TGCGCCAGCAGCCAAGATGCAGCGGGGGGTTCCACAGATACGCAGTATTTT. The gene calls are TRBV4-1 and TRBJ2-3, with TRBD2 identical over 9 bases. V trimming: 0 bases; J trimming: 2 bases; junction bases outside the gene matches: 6. Germline V gene lookup returns CDR1 MGHRA and CDR2 YSYEKL. This CDR3 comprises 17 residues.

The chain has TRBV9 and TRBJ1-2; D gene unclear. CDR1 is SGDLS, CDR2 YYNGEE, per germline. CDR3 length equals 12 residues. V was cut by 4 bases and J by 9 bases, with 13 bases left in between. The CDR3 spells CASSIPQESYTF. The DNA of the CDR3 is TGTGCCAGCAGCATACCACAAGAAAGCTACACCTTC.

The J gene is TRBJ2-7, the V gene TRBV27, with D unresolved. The CDR3 loop spans 13 amino acids. The ends were cut back, 0 bases at V and 4 bases at J, with 7 bases in the middle. Germline CDR1 MNHEY, CDR2 SMNVEV (reference sequence). This CDR3 is CASSLSPLYEQYF. The CDR3 coding sequence is TGTGCCAGCAGTTTATCCCCTTTATACGAGCAGTACTTC.

This clone was seen ten or more times. The rearrangement links TRBV9 to TRBJ2-3, with TRBD2 matching over 10 bases. The V gene's germline CDR1 is SGDLS and CDR2 YYNGEE. The CDR3 loop spans 15 amino acids. V gave up 0 bases and J gave up 11 bases; unmatched junction bases: 9. DNA for the CDR3: TGTGCCAGCAGCGTAGAGAGCGGGAGGGCCCTCGGGCAGTATTTT. Its protein product is CASSVESGRALGQYF.

This clone was picked up a small number of times. This rearrangement joins TRBV7-9 to TRBJ1-1; 9 bases agree with TRBD1. Trimming removed 7 bases from V and 1 base from J; junction bases left unmatched: 7. Germline CDR1 and CDR2: SEHNR and FQNEAQ (reference sequence). The CDR3 has 15 residues. The DNA for the CDR3 is TGTGCCAGCACCCCGACAGGGGGAGGGAACACTGAAGCTTTCTTT. Amino acid sequence: CASTPTGGGNTEAFF. Using reference TRBV7-9 and TRBJ1-1 for the parts outside the CDR3, the full variable domain is DTGVSQNPRHKITKRGQNVTFRCDPISEHNRLYWYRQTLGQGPEFLTYFQNEAQLEKSRLLSDRFSAERPKGSFSTLEIQRTEQGDSAMYLCASTPTGGGNTEAFFGQGTRLTVV.

The chain recombines TRBV7-9 with TRBJ1-1, with a weak D call TRBD1 (5 bases). The CDR3 has 13 residues. V shed 2 bases and J shed 5 bases, with 9 bases lying between them. Germline V gene sequence: CDR1 SEHNR, CDR2 FQNEAQ (reference sequence). As DNA, the CDR3 is TGTGCCAGCAGCTTATACGGACAAACTGAAGCTTTCTTT. As protein: CASSLYGQTEAFF.